Below are 32 T cell receptor beta chains sequenced from a single sample in a study of T cell changes during pregnancy in multiple sclerosis. Sequencing was performed with immunoSEQ multiplex PCR; in TCRdb, only in-frame clones are kept and a portion is missing. The data show some 64,000 clones, 90% seen once. The sequencing used peripheral blood, collected in the first trimester of pregnancy. The receptors originated from a female donor in good health, enrolled as a control in a pregnancy study.

The rearrangement uses TRBV6-5 and TRBJ1-2; TRBD1 might be the D (5 bases). The germline V gene encodes CDR1 MNHEY and CDR2 SVGAGI. Trimming took off 2 bases at V and 3 bases at J, with 10 bases between the two ends. The CDR3 has 14 amino acids. CDR3 DNA sequence: TGTGCCAGCAGTTACCTACCACAGGACTATGGCTACACCTTC. It is translated as CASSYLPQDYGYTF.

The genes are TRBV29-1 and TRBJ2-3, with D unresolved. This CDR3 has 14 residues. V lost 2 bases to trimming and J lost 1 base, with 10 bases between them. The germline gives CDR1 SQVTM, CDR2 ANQGSEA. CDR3 DNA: TGCAGCGTTGAAAAAGCTGGAGGCACAGATACGCAGTATTTT. It yields the protein CSVEKAGGTDTQYF.

The chain employs TRBV5-1 and TRBJ2-7, with 12 bases aligning to TRBD2. CDR1 is SGHRS and CDR2 is YFSETQ in the germline V gene. J lost 6 bases, V lost 4 bases, and 8 bases had no gene match. The CDR3 runs to 15 residues. CDR3 DNA sequence: TGCGCCAGCAGCGGTCGACTAGCGGGAGAGCTCGAGCAGTACTTC. This gives the protein CASSGRLAGELEQYF.

This chain joins TRBV19 and TRBJ1-2; a weak D match, TRBD1 (5 bases). The ends were cut back, 4 bases at V and 4 bases at J, with 19 bases in the middle. Germline CDR1 is LNHDA and CDR2 is SQIVND (reference sequence). This CDR3 comprises 16 residues. The CDR3 region has the DNA TGTGCCAGTAGTACTGGTGCGGGAAGGGGCGTCTATGGCTACACCTTC. Its protein product is CASSTGAGRGVYGYTF.

This chain uses TRBV11-2 with TRBJ2-3; 8 positions agree with TRBD2. The CDR3 consists of 14 residues. J was trimmed by 5 bases and V by 4 bases; bases with no gene match: 5. CDR1 and CDR2 from the germline V gene are SGHAT and FQNNGV. The CDR3, as DNA: TGTGCCAGCAGCTCGGATAGCGGGGTAGATACGCAGTATTTT. This translates into CASSSDSGVDTQYF.

J is TRBJ1-5 and V is TRBV5-8, with TRBD1 matching 9 bases. Per the germline V gene, CDR1 is SGHTS and CDR2 is YDEGEE. V shed 2 bases and J 7 bases; nucleotides not matched to a gene: 7. This CDR3 spans 15 amino acids. The CDR3 DNA follows: TGTGCCAGCAGCTTCCCGGGACAGGGAGTCCAGCCCCAGCATTTT. Translated: CASSFPGQGVQPQHF. The whole variable domain, remainder taken from reference TRBV5-8 and TRBJ1-5, is EAGVTQSPTHLIKTRGQQATLRCSPISGHTSVYWYQQALGLGLQFLLWYDEGEERNRGNFPPRFSGRQFPNYSSELNVNALELEDSALYLCASSFPGQGVQPQHFGDGTRLSIL.

The genes are TRBV27 and TRBJ2-1, with 7 nucleotides matching TRBD2. This CDR3 is 17 amino acids long. The junction had 13 bases not matched to a gene; V was cut back by 4 bases and J by 4 bases. Germline V gene sequence: CDR1 MNHEY, CDR2 SMNVEV (reference sequence). The CDR3 DNA reads TGTGCCAGCAGTTCCAGGACTAGTCAGACCCATTACAATGAGCAGTTCTTC. Encoded protein: CASSSRTSQTHYNEQFF.

The genes are TRBV7-2 and TRBJ2-1; the D is unclear. Trimming pared 1 base from V and 7 bases from J, leaving 5 bases between. The CDR3 is 12 amino acids. Germline assignment: CDR1 SGHTA and CDR2 FQGNSA. CDR3 nucleotides: TGTGCCAGCAGCTTAGACTGGAATGAGCAGTTCTTC. This encodes CASSLDWNEQFF.

The chain carries TRBV29-1 and TRBJ1-2; D perhaps matches TRBD1 (6 bases). Germline-derived CDR1 and CDR2 are SQVTM and ANQGSEA. The CDR3 contains 13 residues. V was trimmed by 7 bases and J by 0 bases, leaving 12 bases between them. As DNA, the CDR3 is TGCAGCGCTGGACAGACTTCTAACTATGGCTACACCTTC. Its protein is CSAGQTSNYGYTF.

The V call is TRBV11-1, the J call TRBJ2-7; no clear D. CDR3 length: 12 residues. Germline-derived CDR1 and CDR2 are SGHAT and FQDESV (reference sequence). V gave up 1 base and J gave up 3 bases, with 4 bases separating them. This chain's CDR3 is CASSLVSYEQYF. The CDR3, as DNA: TGTGCCAGCAGCTTAGTCAGCTACGAGCAGTACTTC. Complete variable domain (other parts from reference TRBV11-1 and TRBJ2-7): EAEVAQSPRYKITEKSQAVAFWCDPISGHATLYWYRQILGQGPELLVQFQDESVVDDSQLPKDRFSAERLKGVDSTLKIQPAELGDSAMYLCASSLVSYEQYFGPGTRLTVT.

CDR3 in amino acids: CASSLHPNTEAFF. The DNA for the CDR3 is TGTGCCAGCAGCTTACATCCGAACACTGAAGCTTTCTTT. This rearrangement joins TRBV11-3 to TRBJ1-1, with D unresolved. Germline V gene data show CDR1 as SGHNT and CDR2 as YENEEA. The CDR3 has 13 residues. The V gene lost 2 bases and the J gene lost 1 base, with 5 bases spanning the gap.

This clone showed up many times. Other DNA sequences in this specimen translate into the identical CDR3. For the CDR3, the DNA is TGTGCCAGCAGTTCTGGCCGACTCTCTGGGGCCAACGTCCTGACTTTC. Translating gives CASSSGRLSGANVLTF. V is TRBV27 and J is TRBJ2-6; no reliable D call. CDR1 and CDR2 (germline): MNHEY, SMNVEV (reference sequence). The CDR3 totals 16 residues. The germline V and J ends were trimmed by 4 bases and 0 bases, with 10 bases remaining between them.

This clone was counted a few times. The V call is TRBV9, the J call TRBJ1-1; no clear D. The V and J ends lost 0 bases and 7 bases respectively, with 10 bases between them. Germline loops: CDR1 SGDLS, CDR2 YYNGEE. The CDR3 is 13 amino acids. The CDR3 nucleotides read TGTGCCAGCAGCGTAGAAGTACGGGGTGAAGCTTTCTTT. It codes for CASSVEVRGEAFF.

The table lists this clone with a count of one. V is TRBV30 and J is TRBJ2-1, with D possibly matching TRBD2 (5 bases). CDR3 size: 11 residues. Trimming took off 6 bases at V and 10 bases at J, with 13 bases between the two ends. Looked up from germline, CDR1 is GTSNPN and CDR2 is SVGIG (reference sequence). In DNA form, the CDR3 reads TGTGCCTGCGTTCGGACGGGAGAGCAGTTCTTC. It yields the protein CACVRTGEQFF.

The rearrangement uses TRBV21-1 and TRBJ1-5; the table calls TRBD1, which could not be checked here. TRBV21-1 is a listed pseudogene. There are 20 residues in the CDR3. The CDR3 DNA sequence: TGTGCCAGCAGCGCGGGTCCGGGACAGGGGCCTAGCCTATGCAATCAGCCCCAGCATTTT. Its protein is CASSAGPGQGPSLCNQPQHF.

The chain links TRBV6-5 to TRBJ2-7; 9 nucleotides align to TRBD2. Germline V CDR1 and CDR2: MNHEY, SVGAGI. There are 15 residues in the CDR3. The ends lost 4 bases at V and 1 base at J; junction bases unmatched: 5. Here the CDR3 reads CASSFLAGASYEQYF. The CDR3 DNA sequence: TGTGCCAGCAGTTTTTTAGCGGGAGCGTCCTACGAGCAGTACTTC.

DNA for the CDR3: TGTGCCAGCAGCTTTAGCGGGAGCTCCTACAATGAGCAGTTCTTC. Amino acids: CASSFSGSSYNEQFF. The rearrangement links TRBV7-9 to TRBJ2-1, with TRBD2 identical over 9 bases. Trimming at V came to 3 bases and at J to 0 bases, leaving 0 bases not matched to a gene. The CDR3 is 15 amino acids. Per germline, CDR1 SEHNR and CDR2 FQNEAQ (reference sequence).

The gene calls are TRBV7-8 and TRBJ2-5; D call uncertain. CDR1 SGHVS and CDR2 FQNEAQ come from the germline V gene. V was trimmed by 5 bases and J by 4 bases, leaving 14 bases between them. The length of the CDR3 is 14 residues. This CDR3 is CASSPPPPGETQYF. DNA for the CDR3: TGTGCCAGCAGCCCGCCCCCCCCGGGAGAGACCCAGTACTTC.

This clone has only one observation. The chain employs TRBV28 and TRBJ1-1, with a tentative D call TRBD1 (5 bases). V lost 8 bases, J lost 4 bases, and 17 bases lay in between. The germline CDR1 and CDR2 sequences are MDHEN and SYDVKM. CDR3 length equals 14 residues. The CDR3 region has the DNA TGTGCCAGCTACTGGTCGGGGGGGTTCACTGAAGCTTTCTTT. Its protein is CASYWSGGFTEAFF.

The chain links TRBV9 to TRBJ2-7, with 7 bases matching TRBD2. Trimming at V came to 4 bases and at J to 4 bases, leaving 8 bases not matched to a gene. Germline assignment: CDR1 SGDLS and CDR2 YYNGEE. The CDR3 sequence is 14 residues long. CDR3 sequence reads: CASSPRGAGYEQYF. CDR3 DNA: TGTGCCAGCAGCCCCAGAGGAGCGGGATACGAGCAGTACTTC. Full variable domain (remainder filled in from reference TRBV9 and TRBJ2-7): DSGVTQTPKHLITATGQRVTLRCSPRSGDLSVYWYQQSLDQGLQFLIQYYNGEERAKGNILERFSAQQFPDLHSELNLSSLELGDSALYFCASSPRGAGYEQYFGPGTRLTVT.

This rearrangement joins TRBV7-6 to TRBJ1-2, with TRBD1 matching over 7 bases. In germline, CDR1 is SGHVS, CDR2 FNYEAQ. The CDR3 is made up of 13 amino acids. Unmatched junction bases numbered 3, after V lost 6 bases and J lost 2 bases. The CDR3 reads CASRLGQNYGYTF. CDR3 nucleotide sequence: TGTGCCAGCAGACTGGGACAGAACTATGGCTACACCTTC.

This clone turned up a few times. The V and J genes are TRBV10-2 and TRBJ1-1, with D unclear. Trimming took 2 bases from V and 0 from J, leaving 7 bases between them. Germline CDR1 WSHSY, CDR2 SAAADI. The CDR3 is 14 residues long. The chain's CDR3 is CASSEQAMNTEAFF. CDR3 DNA: TGCGCCAGCAGTGAGCAGGCTATGAACACTGAAGCTTTCTTT.

This clone was observed once. V usage is TRBV5-4 and J usage is TRBJ2-5, with D perhaps matching TRBD1 (5 bases). This CDR3 is built from 13 residues. Germline CDR1 and CDR2: SGHNT and YYREEE (reference sequence). The ends were cut back, 4 bases at V and 5 bases at J, with 12 bases in the middle. CDR3 in amino acids: CASSLQGRETQYF. The CDR3 DNA is TGTGCCAGCAGCCTGCAGGGTCGCGAGACCCAGTACTTC.

The rearrangement joins TRBV19 to TRBJ1-5, with 9 bases aligning to TRBD1. The CDR3 runs 17 residues. Germline V gene data show CDR1 as LNHDA and CDR2 as SQIVND (reference sequence). V was clipped by 7 bases and J by 4 bases; unmatched bases: 14. In DNA form, the CDR3 reads TGTGCCAGTACCCCGGGACAGGGAGGATATATGAATCAGCCCCAGCATTTT. The encoded protein is CASTPGQGGYMNQPQHF.

The chain couples TRBV7-3 to TRBJ2-3, with 11 bases identical to TRBD1. Germline trimming cut 2 bases from V and 4 bases from J; bases unmatched to any gene: 2. Germline V gene data show CDR1 as SGHTA and CDR2 as FQGTGA. The CDR3 totals 15 residues. The CDR3 DNA follows: TGTGCCAGCAGCTTAGGGACAGGGGGGGCAGATACGCAGTATTTT. It codes for CASSLGTGGADTQYF.

The chain combines TRBV4-1 with TRBJ1-3; the match to TRBD1 covers 8 bases. Germline CDR1 reads MGHRA; CDR2 reads YSYEKL. Trimming at V came to 4 bases and at J to 1 base, leaving 9 bases not matched to a gene. This CDR3 has 17 amino acids. The CDR3 bases are TGCGCCAGCAGCCGATCCCAGGGGGCTGGGTCTGGAAACACCATATATTTT. Translating it yields CASSRSQGAGSGNTIYF.

V and J are TRBV29-1 and TRBJ2-3; TRBD2 aligns across 7 bases. Looked up from germline, CDR1 is SQVTM and CDR2 is ANQGSEA. This CDR3 has 12 amino acids. The V segment lost 8 bases and the J segment 5 bases; nucleotides outside the gene matches: 7. The CDR3 sequence: CSSRRGIDTQYF. CDR3 coding DNA: TGCAGCTCCCGGCGGGGGATAGATACGCAGTATTTT.

V is TRBV6-6 and J is TRBJ2-7; a possible D gene is TRBD1 (6 bases). Germline-derived CDR1 and CDR2 are MNHNY and SVGAGI (reference sequence). Trimming left V 6 bases short and J 1 base short, with 13 bases between. This CDR3 comprises 14 residues. The CDR3 sequence is CASSPRGVSYEQYF. The CDR3 DNA reads as TGTGCCAGCAGCCCCAGGGGAGTTTCCTACGAGCAGTACTTC.

The chain carries TRBV10-3 and TRBJ1-2; 12 positions agree with TRBD1. Germline CDR1 ENHRY, CDR2 SYGVKD. After removal of 7 bases from V and 6 bases from J, the junction contained 6 bases not matched to a gene. The CDR3 sequence is 14 residues long. As DNA, the CDR3 is TGTGCCATCACCGAGCGGGACAGGGGGCATGGCTACACCTTC. It codes for CAITERDRGHGYTF.

This clone is a singleton in its sample. V gene TRBV5-1 combines with J gene TRBJ1-2; D gene unclear. V gave up 0 bases and J gave up 4 bases, with 19 bases separating them. CDR3 size: 17 residues. Germline CDR1 SGHRS, CDR2 YFSETQ. The CDR3 DNA is TGCGCCAGCAGCTTGGCCGAGGGAGAGATCCAAATCTATGGCTACACCTTC. Amino acids: CASSLAEGEIQIYGYTF.

The gene calls are TRBV2 and TRBJ1-1; tentative D call: TRBD1 (6 bases). The CDR3 length is 13 residues. V gave up 6 bases and J gave up 6 bases, with 14 bases separating them. Germline V gene sequence: CDR1 SNHLY, CDR2 FYNNEI. CDR3 residues: CASRDGTSPEAFF. DNA for the CDR3: TGTGCCAGCAGAGACGGGACATCCCCTGAAGCTTTCTTT.

This clone was observed a single time. This chain joins TRBV5-1 and TRBJ1-1; the D is unclear. The CDR3 has 16 amino acids. V gave up 2 bases and J gave up 1 base, with 15 bases separating them. The germline V gene has CDR1 SGHRS and CDR2 YFSETQ. The CDR3 nucleotides are TGCGCCAGCAGCTTCGGGTCCGCAGCCAAGAACACTGAAGCTTTCTTT. Translated, it gives CASSFGSAAKNTEAFF.